This T cell receptor beta chain comes out of a study of T cells in Graves' hyperthyroidism and ophthalmopathy. Study details: Upon initial diagnosis and before any treatment, peripheral blood was collected.

As for this clonotype: The junction departs from germline at one end; a sequencing error may be responsible.

CDR3 size: 16 residues. The germline gives CDR1 SNHLY, CDR2 FYNNEI. Researchers took RNA transcripts and amplified the TCR beta CDR3 regions from them. Primed by the HTBI set, a first-round RT-PCR was run on the TCR CDR3. TCRdb re-called the multiplex PCR reads with MiXCR, one entry per CDR3 protein. The sample includes under 300,000 distinct CDR3 sequences, approximately 12% seen only once; the top ten take almost 8%. Specimen: blood. The TCR sequence derives from a woman younger than 45 with Graves' hyperthyroidism that later progressed to Graves' ophthalmopathy. The genes are TRBV2 and TRBJ2-1; TRBD2 agrees at 10 bases. The CDR3 spells CATSDPTSGKKVEQFF. CDR3 DNA sequence: TGTGCCACCAGTGATCCTACTAGCGGGAAAAAGGTTGAGCAGTTCTTC.